These 10 T cell receptor beta chains share one sample of origin, sequenced in a study of blood T cells in healthy people across ages. It was with a sample-barcoded 5' primer and a J-beta primer mix that a second PCR of roughly 7 to 11 cycles was run. TCRdb re-called the 5' RACE reads through MiXCR, storing one row per CDR3 protein. Of 1.5 million to 2 million distinct CDR3 sequences in the sample, 28% were seen once. The sequenced sample consisted of blood. These receptors all stem from a woman in her thirties in good health.

On this clonotype itself: A much larger clone differs from this one at a single base, so this may be a read error. The chain carries TRBV4-2 and TRBJ1-5; 7 positions match TRBD1. This CDR3 comprises 14 residues. CDR1 LGHNA and CDR2 YNFKEQ come from the germline V gene. The DNA of the CDR3 is TGTGCCAGCAGTCTAGACAGGGTCAATCGGCCCCAGCATTTT. Translation gives CASSLDRVNRPQHF.

This clonotype was counted a few times. The J gene is TRBJ2-6, the V gene TRBV30, with 9 bases lining up with TRBD1. V lost 6 bases to trimming and J lost 3 bases; unmatched junction nucleotides: 3. The CDR3 spans 14 residues. The V gene's germline CDR1 is GTSNPN and CDR2 SVGIG (reference sequence). CDR3 DNA sequence: TGTGCCTGCAACAGGGGGCATGGGGCCAACGTCCTGACTTTC. This translates into CACNRGHGANVLTF.

The rearrangement joins TRBV28 to TRBJ2-1, with unresolved D. This CDR3 is 16 amino acids long. The V and J ends lost 3 bases and 10 bases respectively, with 22 bases between them. Germline values: CDR1 MDHEN, CDR2 SYDVKM. The CDR3: CASSFSTLRSRYEQFF. The CDR3 DNA is TGTGCCAGCAGTTTCAGTACTCTAAGAAGCAGGTACGAGCAGTTCTTC.

This clonotype was detected many times. In nucleotides, the CDR3 is TGTGCCAGCAGTTCCTCCCTCCGGCTAGCGGGAGGTCCCCACGAGCAGTACTTC. This sequence encodes CASSSSLRLAGGPHEQYF. The V gene is TRBV12-3 or TRBV12-4, the J gene TRBJ2-7; TRBD2 agrees at 11 bases. The J segment lost 5 bases and the V segment lost 4 bases, leaving 16 bases of the junction unmatched. The CDR3 covers 18 residues.

V is TRBV7-9 and J is TRBJ1-6; D is unresolved. The germline CDR1 and CDR2 sequences are SEHNR and FQNEAQ (reference sequence). The CDR3 is 15 residues long. Between the trimmed V and J ends, which lost 5 bases and 7 bases, there was a span of 15 bases. CDR3 in DNA: TGTGCCAGCAGCCCAACGGACGGGAAGAATTCACCCCTCCACTTT. The encoded protein is CASSPTDGKNSPLHF. The variable domain in full, completed from reference TRBV7-9 and TRBJ1-6, reads DTGVSQNPRHKITKRGQNVTFRCDPISEHNRLYWYRQTLGQGPEFLTYFQNEAQLEKSRLLSDRFSAERPKGSFSTLEIQRTEQGDSAMYLCASSPTDGKNSPLHFGNGTRLTVT.

The chain couples TRBV20-1 to TRBJ2-5; D remains unclear. The J call may be mistaken, given a closer DNA end match to TRBJ2-7. Germline V gene data show CDR1 as DFQATT and CDR2 as SNEGSKA (reference sequence). The length of the CDR3 is 13 residues. Written as DNA, the CDR3 is TGCAGTGCTAGGCTCGACCCGGAGTTCGAGCAGTACTTC. Translated, it gives CSARLDPEFEQYF.

V is TRBV6-6 and J is TRBJ1-1; D might be TRBD1 (5 bases). CDR1 is MNHNY, CDR2 SVGAGI, per germline (reference sequence). With 0 bases removed from V and 4 bases from J, the gap between germline ends came to 6 bases. The CDR3 sequence is 13 residues long. The CDR3: CASSYSGGTEAFF. CDR3 bases: TGTGCCAGCAGTTACTCGGGGGGCACTGAAGCTTTCTTT.

In this sample, this clonotype turned up a few times. This chain joins TRBV7-2 and TRBJ2-5, with D perhaps TRBD2 (6 bases). Germline V gene data show CDR1 as SGHTA and CDR2 as FQGNSA. The CDR3 consists of 15 residues. V dropped 8 bases and J dropped 5 bases, with 21 bases sitting between them. The CDR3 DNA reads TGTGCCAGCCGTCTTCATGCAGGAGGGTGGGAGACCCAGTACTTC. It yields the protein CASRLHAGGWETQYF.

In its sample, this clonotype was seen many times. The chain combines TRBV18 with TRBJ2-5; maybe TRBD2 (6 bases). CDR3 size: 13 residues. V lost 3 bases to trimming and J lost 5 bases, with 10 bases between them. The germline V gene has CDR1 KGHSH and CDR2 LQKENI. This CDR3 is CASSPGEEETQYF. CDR3 nucleotides: TGTGCCAGCTCACCGGGGGAGGAGGAGACCCAGTACTTC.

This clonotype was seen a handful of times. This chain links TRBV11-2 with TRBJ2-7, with D hard to call. Trimming stripped 2 bases from V and 2 bases from J, with 7 bases between. The CDR3 covers 13 residues. Per germline, CDR1 SGHAT and CDR2 FQNNGV. In DNA form, the CDR3 reads TGTGCCAGCAGCTTAACCGACGCCTACGAGCAGTACTTC. Translating it yields CASSLTDAYEQYF.